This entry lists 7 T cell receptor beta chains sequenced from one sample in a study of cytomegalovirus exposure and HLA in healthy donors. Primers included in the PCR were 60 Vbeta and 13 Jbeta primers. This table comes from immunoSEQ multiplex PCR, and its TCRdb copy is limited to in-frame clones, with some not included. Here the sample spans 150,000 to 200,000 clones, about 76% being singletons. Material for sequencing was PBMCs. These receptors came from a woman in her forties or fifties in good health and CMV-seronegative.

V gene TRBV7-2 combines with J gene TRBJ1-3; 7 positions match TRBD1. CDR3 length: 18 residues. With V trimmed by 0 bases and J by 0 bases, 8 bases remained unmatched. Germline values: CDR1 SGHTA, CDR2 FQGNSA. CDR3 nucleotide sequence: TGTGCCAGCAGCTTAGCAGGAAGGGACAGAGTCTCTGGAAACACCATATATTTT. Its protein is CASSLAGRDRVSGNTIYF.

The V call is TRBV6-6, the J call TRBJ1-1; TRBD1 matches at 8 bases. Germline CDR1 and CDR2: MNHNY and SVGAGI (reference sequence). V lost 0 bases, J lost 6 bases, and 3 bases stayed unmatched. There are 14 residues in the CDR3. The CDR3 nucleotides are TGTGCCAGCAGTTACTCGACAGGGGTCTCTGAAGCTTTCTTT. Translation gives CASSYSTGVSEAFF.

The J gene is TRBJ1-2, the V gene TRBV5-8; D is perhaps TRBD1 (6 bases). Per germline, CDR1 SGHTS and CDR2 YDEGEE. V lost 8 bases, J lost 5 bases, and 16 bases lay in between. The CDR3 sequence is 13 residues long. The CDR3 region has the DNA TGTGCCAGGGATTCCGGGACACAGTATGGCTACACCTTC. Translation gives CARDSGTQYGYTF. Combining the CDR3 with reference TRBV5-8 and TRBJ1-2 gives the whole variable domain EAGVTQSPTHLIKTRGQQATLRCSPISGHTSVYWYQQALGLGLQFLLWYDEGEERNRGNFPPRFSGRQFPNYSSELNVNALELEDSALYLCARDSGTQYGYTFGSGTRLTVV.

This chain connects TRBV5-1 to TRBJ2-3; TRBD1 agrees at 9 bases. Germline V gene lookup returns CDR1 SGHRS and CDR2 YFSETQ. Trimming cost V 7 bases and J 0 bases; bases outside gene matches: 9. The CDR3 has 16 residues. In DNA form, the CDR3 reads TGCGCCAGCGGAACGGGCGGGACAGGGAGCACAGATACGCAGTATTTT. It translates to CASGTGGTGSTDTQYF.

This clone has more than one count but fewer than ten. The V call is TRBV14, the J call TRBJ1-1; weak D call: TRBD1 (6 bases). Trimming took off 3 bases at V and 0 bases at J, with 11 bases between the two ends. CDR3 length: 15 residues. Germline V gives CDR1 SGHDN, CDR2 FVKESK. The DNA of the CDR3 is TGTGCCAGCAGCCAGTTTACAGGGCTGAACACTGAAGCTTTCTTT. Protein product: CASSQFTGLNTEAFF.

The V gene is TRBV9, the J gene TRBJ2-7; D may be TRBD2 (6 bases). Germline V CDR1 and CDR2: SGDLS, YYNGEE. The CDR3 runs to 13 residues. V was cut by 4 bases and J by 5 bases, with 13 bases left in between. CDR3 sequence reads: CASSTLTSDEQYF. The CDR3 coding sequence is TGTGCCAGCAGCACCCTGACTAGTGACGAGCAGTACTTC.

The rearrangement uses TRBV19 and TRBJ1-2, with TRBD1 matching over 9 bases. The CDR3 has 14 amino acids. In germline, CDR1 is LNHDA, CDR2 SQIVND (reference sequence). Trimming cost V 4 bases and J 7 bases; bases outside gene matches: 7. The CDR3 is CASSTPGQGLGYTF. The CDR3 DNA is TGTGCCAGTAGTACTCCGGGACAGGGCCTTGGCTACACCTTC.